One and the same sample provided the 14 T cell receptor beta chains below, sequenced in a study of CD8+ T cells in alopecia areata (dated by TCRdb to about 2018). The time point label corresponds to: less than five weeks on oral tofacitinib. What this sample's treatment or condition label stands for: oral pan-JAK inhibitor, 5-10 mg twice daily. The method was the immunoSEQ multiplex PCR assay. RNA was extracted from all samples and reverse transcribed into cDNA, which served as template for TCR sequencing. What TCRdb holds here is the immuneACCESS table cut down to in-frame rearrangements. Part of the clones is not present; checked against another copy, under half of the missing clones reflect an unresolved V gene, and the others are unexplained. This sample lists more than 85,000 clones; 50% to 75% were detected once. The biggest ten clones account for 15% of the sample. This specimen was CD8+ T cells sorted from blood, taken at week 4, from a patient treated with tofacitinib. These receptors all come from a human donor with alopecia areata.

The sample holds many counts of this clone. The chain carries TRBV6-5 and TRBJ2-3, with 8 bases matching TRBD2. V lost 6 bases, J lost 1 base, and 6 bases stayed unmatched. CDR1 is MNHEY, CDR2 SVGAGI, per germline. The CDR3 covers 15 residues. For the CDR3, the DNA is TGTGCCAGCAGACACGGACTAGCAGGCACAGATACGCAGTATTTT. Translated, it gives CASRHGLAGTDTQYF.

V and J are TRBV29-1 and TRBJ1-2, with D uncertain. This CDR3 comprises 14 residues. V shed 4 bases and J shed 4 bases, with 16 bases lying between them. Per the germline V gene, CDR1 is SQVTM and CDR2 is ANQGSEA. CDR3 DNA: TGCAGCGTTGTGGGCAGTACCCCACTCTATGGCTACACCTTC. This encodes CSVVGSTPLYGYTF.

Here the CDR3 DNA reads TGTGCCACCAGCAGATCGGGGGGGAGCAATCAGCCCCAGCATTTT. This gives the protein CATSRSGGSNQPQHF. V and J are TRBV15 and TRBJ1-5; possible D gene TRBD1, 5 bases. CDR1 is LNHNV and CDR2 is YYDKDF in the germline V gene (reference sequence). V shed 2 bases and J shed 1 base, with 9 bases lying between them. The CDR3 contains 15 residues.

A few counts support this clone. The rearrangement uses TRBV6-5 and TRBJ2-3, with 9 bases aligning to TRBD2. From germline, CDR1 is MNHEY and CDR2 SVGAGI. V shed 7 bases and J 4 bases; nucleotides not matched to a gene: 9. This CDR3 comprises 15 residues. In DNA form, the CDR3 reads TGTGCCAGCAACCTTAGCGGGAGTGGAGCAGATACGCAGTATTTT. Residues: CASNLSGSGADTQYF.

The rearrangement uses TRBV29-1 and TRBJ2-1, with 10 nucleotides matching TRBD2. The CDR3 is 16 residues long. Germline assignment: CDR1 SQVTM and CDR2 ANQGSEA. Germline trimming cut 2 bases from V and 8 bases from J; bases unmatched to any gene: 12. Here the CDR3 reads CSVELAGAAWGDEQFF. The CDR3 DNA follows: TGCAGCGTTGAACTAGCGGGAGCAGCTTGGGGGGATGAGCAGTTCTTC.

The chain uses TRBV7-9 and TRBJ2-1; 9 bases line up with TRBD2. With 5 bases clipped from V and 7 bases from J, the junction kept 12 bases outside the gene matches. Germline V gene data show CDR1 as SEHNR and CDR2 as FQNEAQ (reference sequence). The CDR3 extends over 16 amino acids. CDR3 residues: CASSLPSGLARNEQFF. The CDR3 DNA follows: TGTGCCAGCAGCCTTCCCTCGGGACTAGCTCGGAATGAGCAGTTCTTC.

This clone has a handful of counts. The CDR3 here is CSVEGATSVGYEQYF. CDR3 coding DNA: TGCAGCGTTGAGGGGGCCACTAGCGTCGGCTACGAGCAGTACTTC. The chain carries TRBV29-1 and TRBJ2-7, with TRBD2 as a possible D gene (7 bases). CDR1 and CDR2 (germline): SQVTM, ANQGSEA. CDR3 length: 15 amino acids. V gave up 3 bases and J gave up 3 bases, with 18 bases separating them.

This chain links TRBV7-9 with TRBJ2-4, with TRBD1 as a possible D gene (6 bases). The V end was cut by 1 base, the J end by 6 bases, with 7 bases between. The germline V gene encodes CDR1 SEHNR and CDR2 FQNEAQ (reference sequence). The CDR3 spans 13 residues. CDR3 in amino acids: CASSLVDRNIQYF. The CDR3 nucleotides read TGTGCCAGCAGCTTAGTGGACAGAAACATTCAGTACTTC.

The chain carries TRBV7-8 and TRBJ2-7, with 10 bases lining up with TRBD1. J lost 3 bases, V lost 3 bases, and 2 bases had no gene match. Germline V gene data show CDR1 as SGHVS and CDR2 as FQNEAQ. The CDR3 spans 14 residues. The CDR3 reads CASSFGTGDYEQYF. The CDR3 coding sequence is TGTGCCAGCAGCTTCGGGACAGGGGACTACGAGCAGTACTTC.

The chain uses TRBV4-3 and TRBJ2-5; the match to TRBD2 covers 7 bases. CDR1 and CDR2 (germline): LGHNA, YSLEER. This CDR3 has 16 residues. J lost 2 bases, V lost 0 bases, and 6 bases had no gene match. The CDR3 region has the DNA TGCGCCAGCAGCCAAGAACAGCTAGCGGATCAAGAGACCCAGTACTTC. It codes for CASSQEQLADQETQYF.

This sequence joins TRBV7-4 and TRBJ1-5; the D is unclear. Trimming pared 2 bases from V and 3 bases from J, leaving 17 bases between. This CDR3 has 17 amino acids. Per the germline V gene, CDR1 is SGHVT and CDR2 is SQSDAQ. CDR3 in amino acids: CASSLRVRGVYNQPQHF. The CDR3, as DNA: TGTGCCAGCAGCTTAAGGGTGCGGGGTGTCTACAATCAGCCCCAGCATTTT.

The V call is TRBV2, the J call TRBJ2-1; 9 nucleotides line up with TRBD2. Losses at the gene ends were 6 bases for V and 8 bases for J; bases not matched to a gene: 8. Per the germline V gene, CDR1 is SNHLY and CDR2 is FYNNEI. The CDR3 sequence is 14 residues long. CDR3 region: CASSPGLAVDEQFF. In nucleotides, the CDR3 is TGTGCCAGCAGCCCGGGACTAGCTGTCGATGAGCAGTTCTTC.

This clone was counted ten times or more. J is TRBJ1-2 and V is TRBV5-6, with D possibly being TRBD1 (5 bases). The V gene's germline CDR1 is SGHDT and CDR2 YYEEEE. Trimming stripped 0 bases from V and 5 bases from J, with 14 bases between. CDR3 length: 15 amino acids. Here the CDR3 DNA reads TGTGCCAGCAGCTTGGCCCTAACGGGGGTTTATGGCTACACCTTC. As protein: CASSLALTGVYGYTF.

This chain connects TRBV9 to TRBJ1-4; D call uncertain. The CDR3 totals 15 residues. The V end lost 4 bases, the J end lost 8 bases, and 18 bases lay between the germline ends. Germline V lookup: CDR1 SGDLS, CDR2 YYNGEE. The CDR3 DNA reads as TGTGCCAGCAGCAAAGGGCGAGGGTACGAAGAAAAACTGTTTTTT. It encodes CASSKGRGYEEKLFF.